Shown below are 17 T cell receptor beta chains from a single sample sequenced in a study of regulatory T cells in long-lasting Graves disease listed by TCRdb under 2021. Libraries were built with multiplex PCR. TCRdb shows the sequencer as Illumina HiSeq 4000. To build TCR beta libraries, CDR3 regions were amplified by Arm-PCR using iRepertoire HTBI primers. The public reads were quality trimmed at Q25 with fastp and then assembled into clones with MiXCR by TCRdb, keeping productive beta chains. Here each entry gathers all rows of one CDR3 protein and keeps the most common genes and DNA. In all, the sample holds about 380,000 distinct CDR3 sequences, and about 16% of those were seen once. The ten most abundant clones make up 20% to 25% of the sample. This specimen's time point label, interpreted: newly diagnosed GD, antithyroid drugs for less than 3 months. For both TCR sequencing and RNA sequencing, RNA was extracted from PBMCs in TRIzol.

The sample here was peripheral blood mononuclear cells (PBMCs), taken at new diagnosis, from a patient treated with antithyroid drugs. The receptors were sampled from a female donor with Graves disease.

This clonotype was counted ten times or more. This sequence joins TRBV6-1 and TRBJ1-2, with 7 bases matching TRBD1. Germline values: CDR1 MNHNS, CDR2 SASEGT. The ends lost 7 bases at V and 7 bases at J; junction bases unmatched: 15. The CDR3 sequence is 15 residues long. Written as DNA, the CDR3 is TGTGCCAGCACCACGGGGCTACAGGGGAGGGGTGGCTACACCTTC. It specifies CASTTGLQGRGGYTF.

This clonotype was observed a few times. The chain uses TRBV5-1 and TRBJ2-7, with D hard to call. CDR3 length: 14 amino acids. Germline CDR1 reads SGHRS; CDR2 reads YFSETQ. V dropped 0 bases and J dropped 2 bases, with 9 bases sitting between them. The CDR3 region is CASSLASDTYEQYF. The CDR3 DNA reads as TGCGCCAGCAGCTTGGCCAGTGACACCTACGAGCAGTACTTC.

Note on this clonotype: Given a much more abundant clone one base away, this may be a read error. This sequence joins TRBV27 and TRBJ1-1; a possible D gene is TRBD1 (5 bases). The CDR3 covers 17 residues. Trimming cost V 6 bases and J 5 bases, with 25 bases left between them. CDR1 and CDR2 from the germline V gene are MNHEY and SMNVEV (reference sequence). CDR3: CASRSVARQGEKTEAFF. The CDR3 bases are TGTGCCAGCAGATCTGTGGCCCGGCAGGGAGAAAAGACTGAAGCTTTCTTT.

The sample holds many counts of this clonotype. This rearrangement joins TRBV12-3 or TRBV12-4 to TRBJ2-7, with D unresolved. The ends were cut back, 2 bases at V and 6 bases at J, with 8 bases in the middle. The CDR3 loop spans 12 amino acids. The CDR3 nucleotides are TGTGCCAGCAGTTTATTTGTGGGCGAGCAGTACTTC. It specifies CASSLFVGEQYF.

In this sample, this clonotype turned up many times. The chain couples TRBV6-1 to TRBJ1-1; D call uncertain. The CDR3 contains 13 residues. Trimming removed 2 bases at V and 8 bases at J, with 12 bases between. Germline V lookup: CDR1 MNHNS, CDR2 SASEGT. The CDR3 bases are TGTGCCAGCAGTGAAATTCGGAGGCCGGAAGCTTTCTTT. Protein product: CASSEIRRPEAFF.

This clonotype was detected only a few times. V is TRBV28 and J is TRBJ2-4; D may be TRBD2 (5 bases). V lost 7 bases to trimming and J lost 8 bases, with 18 bases between them. Germline V gene sequence: CDR1 MDHEN, CDR2 SYDVKM. The CDR3 consists of 14 residues. The CDR3 DNA follows: TGTGCCAGCACCCCTCCCGGACGGCGGGACATTCAGTACTTC. It encodes CASTPPGRRDIQYF.

In its sample, this clonotype was seen many times. The rearrangement uses TRBV9 and TRBJ1-4; D unclear. Germline CDR1 and CDR2: SGDLS and YYNGEE. Trimming took 2 bases from V and 1 from J, leaving 9 bases between them. The CDR3 contains 15 residues. The CDR3 protein is CASSVGRLTNEKLFF. The DNA for the CDR3 is TGTGCCAGCAGCGTCGGCAGGTTAACTAATGAAAAACTGTTTTTT.

This clonotype has a handful of counts. The chain joins TRBV10-3 to TRBJ2-1, with D maybe TRBD2 (6 bases). Germline lookup yields CDR1 ENHRY and CDR2 SYGVKD. The CDR3 contains 16 residues. Trimming left V 0 bases short and J 3 bases short, with 12 bases between. The CDR3 sequence: CAISESAGLVYNEQFF. The CDR3, as DNA: TGTGCCATCAGTGAGTCCGCGGGGTTAGTCTACAATGAGCAGTTCTTC.

This clonotype was seen a single time. CDR3 loop: CASSLWYRGYEQYF. The CDR3 nucleotides read TGTGCCAGCAGTTTATGGTATCGAGGCTACGAGCAGTACTTC. This chain links TRBV28 with TRBJ2-7; D gene uncertain. Germline CDR1 is MDHEN and CDR2 is SYDVKM. The CDR3 sequence is 14 residues long. Deletions cut 0 bases from V and 3 bases from J, with 9 bases between.

This clonotype has a handful of counts. CDR3: CAISESMGRTSSGTGEGYTF. The CDR3 DNA reads TGTGCCATCAGTGAGTCGATGGGACGTACATCCTCCGGGACAGGGGAAGGCTACACCTTC. The genes are TRBV10-3 and TRBJ1-2, with TRBD1 matching 10 bases. Unmatched junction bases numbered 21, after V lost 0 bases and J lost 8 bases. Germline CDR1 ENHRY, CDR2 SYGVKD. The CDR3 has 20 residues.

V usage is TRBV7-2 and J usage is TRBJ1-5, with no clear D. This CDR3 is built from 13 residues. Trimming took off 5 bases at V and 7 bases at J, with 12 bases between the two ends. Germline lookup yields CDR1 SGHTA and CDR2 FQGNSA. This CDR3 is CASSRTREQPQHF. CDR3 sequence (DNA): TGTGCCAGCAGCCGCACGAGGGAACAGCCCCAGCATTTT.

This clonotype was seen many times. In nucleotides, the CDR3 is TGCGCCAGCAGCGCACCCCGGGGGGGCCCGGAGACCCAGTACTTC. It translates to CASSAPRGGPETQYF. The chain is built from TRBV4-1 and TRBJ2-5, with 8 bases lining up with TRBD2. The V segment lost 5 bases and the J segment 5 bases; nucleotides outside the gene matches: 10. The germline V gene encodes CDR1 MGHRA and CDR2 YSYEKL. The CDR3 is made up of 15 amino acids.

Concerning this clonotype: Just one base apart from a much larger clone, this may be a read error. The chain couples TRBV16 to TRBJ2-5, with TRBD1 as a possible D gene (6 bases). Germline V gives CDR1 KGHSY, CDR2 FQNENV. The CDR3 extends over 13 amino acids. Between the trimmed V and J ends, which lost 5 bases and 11 bases, there was a span of 18 bases. The CDR3 sequence is CASSCHRVDEQYF. For the CDR3, the DNA is TGTGCCAGCAGCTGCCACAGGGTGGATGAGCAGTACTTC.

Concerning this clonotype itself: This may be a read error, as it is one base from a much larger clone. The J gene is TRBJ2-3, the V gene TRBV5-1; D might be TRBD1 (5 bases). The J call may be wrong; the DNA end is better matched by TRBJ2-5. The germline V gene has CDR1 SGHRS and CDR2 YFSETQ. This CDR3 comprises 15 residues. The CDR3 DNA follows: TGCGCCAGCAGCTTGTTATCAGGGCCCGGGGAGACCCAGTACTTC. It is translated as CASSLLSGPGETQYF.

This clonotype was observed many times. This chain links TRBV2 with TRBJ2-1; D tentatively fits TRBD1 or TRBD2 (5 bases each). V was pared by 7 bases and J by 10 bases, with 11 bases between. Germline V CDR1 and CDR2: SNHLY, FYNNEI. The CDR3 is 11 amino acids. The CDR3 DNA follows: TGTGCCAGCACGAGGGACGGGGAGCAGTTCTTC. Translated: CASTRDGEQFF.

The chain links TRBV28 to TRBJ2-3; 8 bases agree with TRBD2. The junction had 14 bases not matched to a gene; V was cut back by 7 bases and J by 5 bases. The CDR3 runs 16 residues. Germline assignment: CDR1 MDHEN and CDR2 SYDVKM. The CDR3 DNA follows: TGTGCCAGCACCATGTGGGCGGGAGGTACCATAGATACGCAGTATTTT. It yields the protein CASTMWAGGTIDTQYF.

This clonotype was observed at least ten times. The chain links TRBV20-1 to TRBJ1-1; D might be TRBD1 (6 bases). CDR3 length: 13 amino acids. Between the trimmed V and J ends, which lost 1 base and 4 bases, there was a span of 10 bases. The V gene's germline CDR1 is DFQATT and CDR2 SNEGSKA (reference sequence). CDR3: CSARGSGATEAFF. CDR3 DNA: TGCAGTGCTAGAGGTTCAGGGGCCACTGAAGCTTTCTTT.